The clone carrying this TCR beta chain was seen only once. This sample is drawn from a study of shared clonotypes between healthy human individuals. Assay used: immunoSEQ multiplex PCR; TCRdb lists only in-frame clones, some missing. The sample has roughly 600,000 clones, roughly 98% seen once. As defined, naive CD8 cells were CD45RO-negative and positively selected for CCR7, with terminally differentiated effector memory CD45RA+ cells excluded. J was trimmed by 3 bases and V by 6 bases; bases with no gene match: 11. This CDR3 spans 15 amino acids. CDR1 and CDR2 from the germline V gene are ENHRY and SYGVKD.

The specimen was naive CD8+ T cells sorted from blood. The rearrangement joins TRBV10-3 to TRBJ2-7; 7 bases align to TRBD1. The clonotype originates from a man aged 25 to 40 in good health. CDR3 sequence (DNA): TGTGCCATCAGCCGGGACAGCAGTTCTTTCTACGAGCAGTACTTC. Translation: CAISRDSSSFYEQYF.